Listed here is a single T cell receptor beta chain. The antigen is unknown. This record comes from a study of cytomegalovirus exposure and HLA in healthy donors. Across the whole study: From 150 million to 200 million T cells, an earlier analysis saw 120 million or so unique TCR beta sequences.

Primers: 60 Vbeta forward and 13 Jbeta reverse. Profiling relied on immunoSEQ multiplex PCR, and the TCRdb table lists in-frame clones only, not all of them. The data hold some 160,000 clones, with around four fifths observed a single time. This CDR3 is built from 13 residues. Trimming at V came to 5 bases and at J to 11 bases, leaving 11 bases not matched to a gene. Germline V gene data show CDR1 as PRHDT and CDR2 as FYEKMQ (reference sequence). Study-level results: Later, TCR association rates were found to vary by HLA locus, highest for DRB1 and lowest for HLA-C.

The sequence derives from a male donor in good health and CMV-seronegative. V usage is TRBV13 and J usage is TRBJ2-7; 8 bases map to TRBD2. What was sequenced was PBMCs. The CDR3 protein is CASSPAGEGVKYF. In nucleotides, the CDR3 is TGTGCCAGCAGCCCAGCGGGGGAGGGGGTTAAGTACTTC.